This T cell receptor (beta chain) derives from a study of blood T cell repertoires in COVID-19. About the study: Acute and convalescent COVID-19 samples came from the United States, Italy and Spain.

The CDR3 runs 15 residues. Original handling: For nucleated cells, counts were estimated from reference gene primer amplification. Produced via immunoSEQ multiplex PCR; TCRdb's table is partial and in-frame only. V, J and clone size derive from that table, while D and trimming were established from the DNA sequence. The profile shows approximately 250,000 clones, approximately 85% of them singletons. The sequence was collected from a woman in her forties or fifties with acute COVID-19. Material for sequencing was PBMCs or T cells enriched from blood (not recorded which). The chain couples TRBV21-1 to TRBJ1-3. TRBV21-1 is designated a pseudogene. The CDR3 sequence: CANSPRRSSGNTIYF. The DNA of the CDR3 is TGTGCCAACTCCCCACGGAGAAGCTCTGGAAACACCATATATTTT.